The entry that follows covers one TCR beta chain sequence. Its antigen is currently unknown. The CDR3 is 15 residues long. The trim removed 5 bases at V and 5 bases at J, leaving 11 bases unmatched. Looked up from germline, CDR1 is SGHTA and CDR2 is FQGNSA. Every donor, a Caucasian adult, lived in Nashville, Tennessee. The sample is drawn from a study of shared clonotypes between healthy human individuals. Across the whole study: Three plates each covered CD4 naive and memory; CD8 naive two, CD8 memory one. Study observations and caveats: Larger richness was generally estimated for naive than memory subsets.

Data came from immunoSEQ multiplex PCR; TCRdb stores just in-frame clones and leaves some out. The table shows approximately 2,000,000 clones, with under 95% occurring only once. Specimen: naive CD4+ T cells from PBMCs. Subset given: CD45RA+ positively selected. The chain is built from TRBV7-2 and TRBJ2-7, with 8 bases that match TRBD2. The receptor's source is a man aged 18 to 29 in good health. Some clones in this sample may be carry-over from other donors' samples. CDR3 residues: CASSRSAGVFHEQYF. The CDR3 coding sequence is TGTGCCAGCAGCCGCTCAGCGGGAGTATTTCACGAGCAGTACTTC.